Listed below are T cell receptor beta chains from one sample, sequenced in a study of B cell selection in AIRE deficiency. The table came from immunoSEQ multiplex PCR; TCRdb's copy has only in-frame clones and leaves some out. Of roughly 1,800 clones in the sample, around 80% were seen once. Sequenced input: CD4+CD25+ Tregs sorted from PBMCs. Source of these receptors: a human donor in good health. Both conserved end residues are part of each CDR3. D genes are given only for firm matches. The size field is filled for only some rows; it gives once, few, many or a size class.

size: NA
D: TRBD1
V: TRBV5-1
J: TRBJ2-3
DNA: TGCGCCAGCAGCACAGACCAGGGGGCAGGTGATACGCAGTATTTT
CDR3: CASSTDQGAGDTQYF

size: few
D: NA
V: TRBV4-2
J: TRBJ1-1
DNA: TGTGCCAGCAGCCAAGGGTTGGGGGTCGCTGAAGCTTTCTTT
CDR3: CASSQGLGVAEAFF

size: once
D: TRBD2
V: TRBV5-1
J: TRBJ2-2
DNA: TGCGCCAGCTCGAGGGCTAGCGGGAGGATCGGGGAGCTGTTTTTT
CDR3: CASSRASGRIGELFF

size: NA
D: TRBD1
V: TRBV7-2
J: TRBJ1-2
DNA: TGTGCCAGCAGCTTAGGACAGGGAAACTATGGCTACACCTTC
CDR3: CASSLGQGNYGYTF

size: NA
D: TRBD2
V: TRBV7-9
J: TRBJ2-1
DNA: TGTGCCAGCAGCTTAGAGGCGGGAGGGACTAGCGGGAGCTTCAATGAGCAGTTCTTC
CDR3: CASSLEAGGTSGSFNEQFF

size: NA
D: TRBD1
V: TRBV7-9
J: TRBJ1-3
DNA: TGTGCCAGCAGCCCTCTACAGGGGCTAAACACCATATATTTT
CDR3: CASSPLQGLNTIYF

size: NA
D: TRBD2
V: TRBV15
J: TRBJ2-7
DNA: TGTGCCACCAGCAGAGATCGGCTAGCGGGAGCCTACGAGCAGTACTTC
CDR3: CATSRDRLAGAYEQYF

size: NA
D: NA
V: TRBV5-1
J: TRBJ2-1
DNA: TGCGCCAGCAGCTTCCAGACAAACTACAATGAGCAGTTCTTC
CDR3: CASSFQTNYNEQFF

size: NA
D: NA
V: TRBV29-1
J: TRBJ1-4
DNA: TGCAGCGTGGGGGGACTGTTAAATGAAAAACTGTTTTTT
CDR3: CSVGGLLNEKLFF

size: NA
D: TRBD2
V: TRBV27
J: TRBJ2-1
DNA: TGTGCCACCGGGGGGACTCAGATCGATGAGCAGTTCTTC
CDR3: CATGGTQIDEQFF

size: few
D: NA
V: TRBV7-2
J: TRBJ2-1
DNA: TGTGCCAGCAGCTTAGCGACGGGTAGGCAGTTCTTC
CDR3: CASSLATGRQFF

size: once
D: NA
V: TRBV9
J: TRBJ2-6
DNA: TGTGCCAGCAGCGTAGGGGGACGGAACTCTGGGGCCAACGTCCTGACTTTC
CDR3: CASSVGGRNSGANVLTF

size: NA
D: NA
V: TRBV27
J: TRBJ2-3
DNA: TGTGCCAGCAGTTCAAAGGGGGGATACACAGATACGCAGTATTTT
CDR3: CASSSKGGYTDTQYF

size: NA
D: NA
V: TRBV6-4
J: TRBJ2-6
DNA: TGTGCCAGCAGTCTACAGGGCTCACGACAAAGTCGGGCCAACGTCCTGACTTTC
CDR3: CASSLQGSRQSRANVLTF

size: NA
D: TRBD1
V: TRBV9
J: TRBJ2-7
DNA: TGTGCCAGCAGCGTAGCCCTGGAGGGACAGGGGGGGCAGTACTTC
CDR3: CASSVALEGQGGQYF

size: NA
D: NA
V: TRBV5-1
J: TRBJ1-3
DNA: TGCGCCAGCAGCCCAGGACACAGGGACGGAAACACCATATATTTT
CDR3: CASSPGHRDGNTIYF

size: NA
D: NA
V: TRBV28
J: TRBJ2-1
DNA: TGTGCCAGCGCTAGTATAGCGCTCAATGAGCAGTTCTTC
CDR3: CASASIALNEQFF

size: NA
D: NA
V: TRBV29-1
J: TRBJ2-5
DNA: TGCAGCGTTGAAGTGGGGGAGACCCAGTACTTC
CDR3: CSVEVGETQYF

size: NA
D: TRBD1
V: TRBV18
J: TRBJ2-3
DNA: TGTGCCAGCTCCCCCCGGACAGGGAGGACAGATACGCAGTATTTT
CDR3: CASSPRTGRTDTQYF

size: NA
D: NA
V: TRBV5-5
J: TRBJ2-1
DNA: TGTGCCAGCAGCTCCCAGGGTGCCAACTACAATGAGCAGTTCTTC
CDR3: CASSSQGANYNEQFF

size: NA
D: TRBD2
V: TRBV19
J: TRBJ2-3
DNA: TGTGCCAGTAGTATAAGCGGGAGGTTCCCGACCGATACGCAGTATTTT
CDR3: CASSISGRFPTDTQYF

size: NA
D: NA
V: TRBV12-2
J: TRBJ2-7
DNA: TGTGCAAGTCGCTTAGTGCTGGCATACGAGCAGTACTTC
CDR3: CASRLVLAYEQYF

size: NA
D: TRBD1
V: TRBV19
J: TRBJ1-2
DNA: TGTGCCAGTAGTAGTCTATACCGGGACAGGGGCGACTATGGCTACACCTTC
CDR3: CASSSLYRDRGDYGYTF

size: few
D: NA
V: TRBV11-2
J: TRBJ1-5
DNA: TGTGCCAGCAGCTTAGAGGGGCAAGTTCATCAGCCCCAGCATTTT
CDR3: CASSLEGQVHQPQHF

size: few
D: NA
V: TRBV10-3
J: TRBJ2-7
DNA: TGTGCCACCAACCCGGGGACCTACGAGCAGTACTTC
CDR3: CATNPGTYEQYF

size: NA
D: TRBD1
V: TRBV10-3
J: TRBJ2-1
DNA: TGTGCCATCAGTCTACAGGGGAATGAGCAGTTCTTC
CDR3: CAISLQGNEQFF

size: once
D: NA
V: TRBV13
J: TRBJ2-5
DNA: TGTGCCAGCAGCGCCAGGACAAGCCGTGGAGAGACCCAGTACTTC
CDR3: CASSARTSRGETQYF

size: NA
D: NA
V: TRBV5-6
J: TRBJ2-3
DNA: TGTGCCAGCAGCTGGGGGGCGATCACAGATACGCAGTATTTT
CDR3: CASSWGAITDTQYF

size: NA
D: TRBD2
V: TRBV10-3
J: TRBJ2-1
DNA: TGTGCCATCACGGCTAGCGGTAGCTCCTACAATGAGCAGTTCTTC
CDR3: CAITASGSSYNEQFF

size: NA
D: NA
V: TRBV7-2
J: TRBJ2-1
DNA: TGTGCCAGCAGCTTCCCGGGACGTCACAATGAGCAGTTCTTC
CDR3: CASSFPGRHNEQFF

size: NA
D: NA
V: TRBV19
J: TRBJ1-2
DNA: TGTGCCAGTAGTATAGATCCGGCAGGGGACGGCTACACCTTC
CDR3: CASSIDPAGDGYTF

size: NA
D: NA
V: TRBV6-5
J: TRBJ1-2
DNA: TGTGCCAGCAGTTACCGGAGGACACTCACTAACTATGGCTACACCTTC
CDR3: CASSYRRTLTNYGYTF

size: few
D: TRBD1
V: TRBV7-9
J: TRBJ2-7
DNA: TGTGCCAGCAGCTCTGGGACAGGGGGCCCCTCCTACGAGCAGTACTTC
CDR3: CASSSGTGGPSYEQYF

size: NA
D: NA
V: TRBV19
J: TRBJ1-1
DNA: TGTGCCAGTTGTAGGGGCCGTGAAGCTTTCTTT
CDR3: CASCRGREAFF

size: few
D: NA
V: TRBV20-1
J: TRBJ1-1
DNA: TGCAGGACATCTGGTAACACTGAAGCTTTCTTT
CDR3: CRTSGNTEAFF

size: NA
D: NA
V: TRBV6-5
J: TRBJ2-7
DNA: TGTGCCAGCAGTTACTCAGACGGACGCTCCTACGAGCAGTACTTC
CDR3: CASSYSDGRSYEQYF

size: NA
D: NA
V: TRBV11-3
J: TRBJ1-5
DNA: TGTGCCAGCAGCAGAAGGGGAGCGGGCCGCCGGGCTTATAGCAATCAGCCCCAGCATTTT
CDR3: CASSRRGAGRRAYSNQPQHF

size: NA
D: NA
V: TRBV2
J: TRBJ1-2
DNA: TGTGCCAGCCCCCCAGTGCTCCACAGACAGATCTTCAACTATGGCTACACCTTC
CDR3: CASPPVLHRQIFNYGYTF

size: once
D: TRBD1
V: TRBV18
J: TRBJ2-1
DNA: TGTGCCAGCTCCCGAGGACAGGGGGTTTACAATGAGCAGTTCTTC
CDR3: CASSRGQGVYNEQFF

size: NA
D: NA
V: TRBV19
J: TRBJ2-2
DNA: TGTGCCAGTAGTCCCTCTCGAGGGCTAGCCGGAGGGGAGCTGTTTTTT
CDR3: CASSPSRGLAGGELFF

size: NA
D: NA
V: TRBV6-5
J: TRBJ1-2
DNA: TGTGCCAGCAGTTACTCCCTGGTCCCGGGGGAGTATGGCTACACCTTC
CDR3: CASSYSLVPGEYGYTF